Below are 23 T cell receptor beta chains sequenced from a single sample in a study of CD4 T cells in relation to SARS-CoV-2 and coronaviruses. Profiling relied on immunoSEQ multiplex PCR, and the TCRdb table lists in-frame clones only, not all of them. The data contain under 20,000 clones, roughly 77% of them singletons. Antigen specificity for these receptors is unknown. The unexposed donors gave CD4+ T cells in about 2010-2018, prior to COVID-19. Isolation of CD4+ T cells took place after approximately 11 days in culture. The source material was CD4+ T cells from PBMCs, cultured in vitro. The origin of the receptors is a human donor in good health.

V gene TRBV4-2 combines with J gene TRBJ2-7, with TRBD2 matching over 15 bases. V lost 4 bases and J lost 2; bases outside the gene matches: 6. Germline lookup yields CDR1 LGHNA and CDR2 YNFKEQ. The CDR3 is made up of 17 amino acids. CDR3 in DNA: TGTGCCAGCAGCCCGGGACTAGCGGGAGGCCCAACCTACGAGCAGTACTTC. Translating it yields CASSPGLAGGPTYEQYF.

J is TRBJ1-2 and V is TRBV18; 7 bases are a match to TRBD1. Germline V gene data show CDR1 as KGHSH and CDR2 as LQKENI. This CDR3 spans 16 amino acids. The trim removed 3 bases at V and 6 bases at J, leaving 13 bases unmatched. The CDR3 DNA sequence: TGTGCCAGCTCACCTATACCCGACAGGGCGAGGAATGGCTACACCTTC. This encodes CASSPIPDRARNGYTF.

CDR3: CASSLSMGWGAEKLFF. CDR3 DNA sequence: TGTGCCAGCAGCTTATCTATGGGTTGGGGGGCTGAAAAACTGTTTTTT. The rearrangement joins TRBV11-2 to TRBJ1-4; a weak D match, TRBD1 (6 bases). Looked up from germline, CDR1 is SGHAT and CDR2 is FQNNGV. The CDR3 consists of 16 residues. The germline V and J ends were trimmed by 2 bases and 7 bases, with 17 bases remaining between them.

V is TRBV6-2 or TRBV6-3 and J is TRBJ1-2, with 9 positions matching TRBD1. The CDR3 is made up of 16 amino acids. The junction had 8 bases not matched to a gene; V was cut back by 0 bases and J by 6 bases. The V gene's germline CDR1 is MNHEY and CDR2 SVGEGT. CDR3 sequence reads: CASSYSGDRALDGYTF. In DNA, the CDR3 is TGTGCCAGCAGTTACTCTGGGGACAGGGCATTGGATGGCTACACCTTC.

The rearrangement joins TRBV21-1 to TRBJ2-7; TRBD1, the table's D call, lacks a check against the DNA. TRBV21-1 is reported as a pseudogene. The CDR3 contains 15 residues. The CDR3 sequence: CASSKAGTGSHEQYF. The CDR3 DNA reads TGTGCCAGCAGCAAAGCCGGGACAGGGTCCCACGAGCAGTACTTC.

In its sample, this clone was seen once. V gene TRBV6-5 combines with J gene TRBJ1-5; unclear D gene. Germline V lookup: CDR1 MNHEY, CDR2 SVGAGI. The ends were cut back, 0 bases at V and 4 bases at J, with 4 bases in the middle. CDR3 size: 13 residues. DNA for the CDR3: TGTGCCAGCAGTTACTCGCTGAATCAGCCCCAGCATTTT. This codes for CASSYSLNQPQHF.

The chain uses TRBV18 and TRBJ1-1, with D unresolved. The V gene's germline CDR1 is KGHSH and CDR2 LQKENI. V dropped 3 bases and J dropped 6 bases, with 8 bases sitting between them. The length of the CDR3 is 12 residues. The CDR3 protein is CASSPGRAEAFF. CDR3 nucleotides: TGTGCCAGCTCACCGGGGAGGGCTGAAGCTTTCTTT.

The CDR3 loop is CAWRWETEAFF. In DNA form, the CDR3 reads TGTGCCTGGAGGTGGGAGACTGAAGCTTTCTTT. V gene TRBV30 combines with J gene TRBJ1-1; D ambiguous. V lost 3 bases, J lost 5 bases, and 7 bases lay in between. Per germline, CDR1 GTSNPN and CDR2 SVGIG (reference sequence). There are 11 residues in the CDR3.

The sample holds a few counts of this clone. This sequence joins TRBV10-3 and TRBJ2-5; D is ambiguous. The CDR3 contains 13 residues. Germline assignment: CDR1 ENHRY and CDR2 SYGVKD. Between the trimmed V and J ends, which lost 10 bases and 1 base, there was a span of 13 bases. This chain's CDR3 is CATQSERQETQYF. CDR3 sequence (DNA): TGTGCCACCCAATCGGAGCGCCAAGAGACCCAGTACTTC.

J is TRBJ1-5 and V is TRBV3-1 (or the pseudogene TRBV3-2); D is ambiguous. The CDR3 has 15 amino acids. Germline V lookup: CDR1 LGHDT, CDR2 YNNKEL (reference sequence). Trimming removed 0 bases from V and 0 bases from J, with 6 bases in between. CDR3 coding DNA: TGTGCCAGCAGCCAAGATGGGAATAGCAATCAGCCCCAGCATTTT. Amino acid sequence: CASSQDGNSNQPQHF.

In this sample, this clone turned up a few times. The V call is TRBV29-1, the J call TRBJ1-1, with D uncertain. The CDR3 contains 13 residues. The V end was cut by 4 bases, the J end by 0 bases, with 9 bases between. Germline CDR1 and CDR2: SQVTM and ANQGSEA. The CDR3 loop reads CSVGLTMNTEAFF. The CDR3, as DNA: TGCAGCGTTGGCCTGACTATGAACACTGAAGCTTTCTTT.

In this sample, this clone turned up a few times. The V gene is TRBV24-1, the J gene TRBJ2-1; TRBD2 matches at 9 bases. Trimming removed 0 bases from V and 7 bases from J; junction bases left unmatched: 9. The CDR3 is 17 residues long. Per the germline V gene, CDR1 is KGHDR and CDR2 is SFDVKD. CDR3 nucleotide sequence: TGTGCCACCAGTGATTTGGGTCAGCCTAGCGGGAAAAATGAGCAGTTCTTC. This encodes CATSDLGQPSGKNEQFF.

The gene calls are TRBV25-1 and TRBJ2-5; a possible D gene is TRBD1 (5 bases). Trimming cost V 1 base and J 2 bases, with 11 bases left between them. The CDR3 totals 15 residues. Germline values: CDR1 MGHDK, CDR2 SYGVNS. This chain's CDR3 is CASSEFKGPQETQYF. The CDR3 bases are TGTGCCAGCAGTGAATTCAAGGGGCCACAAGAGACCCAGTACTTC.

This rearrangement joins TRBV5-1 to TRBJ2-7, with a possible D match to TRBD2 (7 bases). Germline CDR1 reads SGHRS; CDR2 reads YFSETQ. The V and J ends lost 4 bases and 0 bases respectively, with 23 bases between them. The CDR3 sequence is 18 residues long. The CDR3: CASSRISRGAGSSYEQYF. The CDR3 nucleotides are TGCGCCAGCAGCCGGATCTCCCGGGGGGCTGGAAGCTCCTACGAGCAGTACTTC.

The chain employs TRBV7-9 and TRBJ2-6; D not certain. The V and J ends lost 4 bases and 2 bases respectively, with 6 bases between them. The CDR3 spans 14 residues. Per the germline V gene, CDR1 is SEHNR and CDR2 is FQNEAQ (reference sequence). The CDR3 region has the DNA TGTGCCAGCAGCTCTCCAGCTGGGGCCAACGTCCTGACTTTC. This codes for CASSSPAGANVLTF.

The chain recombines TRBV2 with TRBJ2-1; 13 bases align to TRBD2. Germline CDR1 reads SNHLY; CDR2 reads FYNNEI. The CDR3 consists of 13 residues. J was trimmed by 7 bases and V by 10 bases; bases with no gene match: 4. The CDR3 DNA follows: TGTGCCACCACTAGCGGGAGGGGAAATGAGCAGTTCTTC. It translates to CATTSGRGNEQFF.

J is TRBJ1-1 and V is TRBV27; perhaps TRBD1 as D (5 bases). Germline CDR1 is MNHEY and CDR2 is SMNVEV (reference sequence). Trimming took 0 bases from V and 5 from J, leaving 22 bases between them. The CDR3 runs 18 residues. The CDR3 reads CASSLSGLGLWMGTEAFF. CDR3 DNA: TGTGCCAGCAGTTTATCGGGGCTCGGACTGTGGATGGGGACTGAAGCTTTCTTT.

The CDR3 region has the DNA TGCGCCAGCAGCACCCTCGGGACAAGCTACAATGAGCAGTTCTTC. Residues: CASSTLGTSYNEQFF. This chain joins TRBV5-1 and TRBJ2-1; a weak D match, TRBD1 (6 bases). The germline V gene encodes CDR1 SGHRS and CDR2 YFSETQ. The V end was cut by 4 bases, the J end by 3 bases, with 14 bases between. CDR3 length equals 15 residues.

In DNA, the CDR3 is TGTGCCAGCAGCTACGGGGGCGAGCAGTACTTC. Amino acid sequence: CASSYGGEQYF. The chain recombines TRBV11-2 with TRBJ2-7, with D perhaps matching TRBD2 (6 bases). Germline CDR1 SGHAT, CDR2 FQNNGV. The V end lost 4 bases, the J end lost 6 bases, and 7 bases lay between the germline ends. CDR3 length equals 11 residues.

This clone appeared a single time. This sample also contains other DNA sequences that code for the same CDR3. The chain employs TRBV29-1 and TRBJ1-5; unclear D gene. Germline V gene sequence: CDR1 SQVTM, CDR2 ANQGSEA. CDR3 length equals 12 residues. The germline V and J ends were trimmed by 4 bases and 1 base, with 5 bases remaining between them. The CDR3: CSVAESNQPQHF. CDR3 nucleotide sequence: TGCAGCGTTGCAGAAAGCAATCAGCCCCAGCATTTT.

The V call is TRBV30, the J call TRBJ1-1; D unclear. Germline loops: CDR1 GTSNPN, CDR2 SVGIG (reference sequence). Trimming cost V 7 bases and J 5 bases, with 14 bases left between them. The CDR3 length is 12 residues. CDR3 amino acids: CASTAPGTEAFF. The CDR3 DNA is TGTGCCTCGACGGCTCCGGGTACTGAAGCTTTCTTT.

The chain is built from TRBV24-1 and TRBJ2-1; possibly TRBD1 for D (5 bases). The CDR3 consists of 16 residues. V lost 0 bases and J lost 4, with 12 bases in between. The germline V gene encodes CDR1 KGHDR and CDR2 SFDVKD. In nucleotides, the CDR3 is TGTGCCACCAGTGATTTGCCCAGGGCCGCGTACAATGAGCAGTTCTTC. Amino acids: CATSDLPRAAYNEQFF.

This chain connects TRBV29-1 to TRBJ2-7; 7 bases line up with TRBD1. This CDR3 has 13 residues. J was trimmed by 4 bases and V by 2 bases; bases with no gene match: 5. Germline V lookup: CDR1 SQVTM, CDR2 ANQGSEA. CDR3 sequence: CSVELGQQYEQYF. The DNA for the CDR3 is TGCAGCGTTGAACTGGGACAGCAATACGAGCAGTACTTC.